The 2 T cell receptor beta chains in this list originate from one sample, sequenced in a study of cytomegalovirus exposure and HLA in healthy donors. Use of 60 Vbeta and 13 Jbeta primers characterized the PCR. Clones were sequenced by immunoSEQ multiplex PCR, and TCRdb holds only the in-frame ones, with some missing. Of about 83,000 clones detected, 60% to 80% appear once; the ten largest clones hold approximately 8.2%. The sample comprised PBMCs. These receptors all stem from a man in his sixties in good health and CMV-seronegative.

The rearrangement joins TRBV5-4 to TRBJ2-7, with TRBD2 identical over 8 bases. The CDR3 loop spans 15 amino acids. Germline V gives CDR1 SGHNT, CDR2 YYREEE (reference sequence). The junction had 12 bases not matched to a gene; V was cut back by 3 bases and J by 7 bases. The DNA of the CDR3 is TGTGCCAGCAGCTCGGGGGGGACAACCGATGTGGAGCAGTACTTC. The encoded protein is CASSSGGTTDVEQYF.

This clone was seen only a few times. The CDR3 is CASSYPSGGSQETQYF. The CDR3 DNA follows: TGTGCCAGCAGTTACCCCAGCGGGGGGTCGCAAGAGACCCAGTACTTC. The rearrangement joins TRBV6-6 to TRBJ2-5, with 9 positions matching TRBD2. Germline CDR1 reads MNHNY; CDR2 reads SVGAGI (reference sequence). The CDR3 spans 16 residues. Losses at the gene ends were 2 bases for V and 2 bases for J; bases not matched to a gene: 6.